This T cell receptor beta chain was sequenced during a study of blood T cell repertoires in COVID-19. Study as a whole: The cDNA or gDNA used as material had been derived from T cells, B-cell-depleted T cells, or PBMCs.

Germline V gives CDR1 MNHEY, CDR2 SVGAGI. The V end lost 8 bases, the J end lost 8 bases, and 13 bases lay between the germline ends. The CDR3 spans 13 residues. Measured with immunoSEQ multiplex PCR; TCRdb has only the in-frame clones, and not every one. This sample yields over 80,000 clones, of which over 70% are seen a single time; approximately 17% belongs to the top ten. Sequences were obtained from peripheral blood. This receptor was obtained from a woman aged 55 to 70 with acute or convalescent COVID-19. The chain carries TRBV6-5 and TRBJ1-6; D is uncertain. CDR3 in DNA: TGTGCCAGCCGGGTGGATATGGATTCACCCCTCCACTTT. This sequence encodes CASRVDMDSPLHF.